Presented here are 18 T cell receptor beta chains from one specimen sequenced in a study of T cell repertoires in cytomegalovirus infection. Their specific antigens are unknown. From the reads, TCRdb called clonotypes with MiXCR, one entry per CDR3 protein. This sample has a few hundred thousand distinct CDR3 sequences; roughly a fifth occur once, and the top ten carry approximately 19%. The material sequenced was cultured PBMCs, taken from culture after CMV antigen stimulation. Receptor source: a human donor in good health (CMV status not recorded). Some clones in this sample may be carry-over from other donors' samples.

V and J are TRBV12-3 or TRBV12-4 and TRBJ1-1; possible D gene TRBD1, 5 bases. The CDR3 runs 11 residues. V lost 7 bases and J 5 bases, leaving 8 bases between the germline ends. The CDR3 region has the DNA TGTGCCAGCATTGGGACGACTGAAGCTTTCTTT. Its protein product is CASIGTTEAFF.

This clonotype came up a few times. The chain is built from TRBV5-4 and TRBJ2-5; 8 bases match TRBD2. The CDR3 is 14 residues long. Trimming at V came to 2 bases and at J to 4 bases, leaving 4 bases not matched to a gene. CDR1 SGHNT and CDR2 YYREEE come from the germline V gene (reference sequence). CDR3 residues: CASSFPGGGETQYF. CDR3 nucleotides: TGTGCCAGCAGCTTTCCGGGAGGGGGAGAGACCCAGTACTTC.

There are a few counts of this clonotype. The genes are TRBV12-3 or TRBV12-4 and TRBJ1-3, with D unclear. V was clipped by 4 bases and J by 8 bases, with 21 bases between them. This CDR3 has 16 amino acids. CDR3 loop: CASSSSTDGIRHTIYF. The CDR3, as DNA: TGTGCCAGCAGTTCCTCTACGGACGGGATTAGGCACACCATATATTTT.

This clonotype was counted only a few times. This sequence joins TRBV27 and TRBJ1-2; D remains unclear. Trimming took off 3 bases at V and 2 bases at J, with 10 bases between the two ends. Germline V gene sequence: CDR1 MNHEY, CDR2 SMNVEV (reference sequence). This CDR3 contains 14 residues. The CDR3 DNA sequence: TGTGCCAGCAGTTTCCGCCAGGCCAACTATGGCTACACCTTC. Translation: CASSFRQANYGYTF.

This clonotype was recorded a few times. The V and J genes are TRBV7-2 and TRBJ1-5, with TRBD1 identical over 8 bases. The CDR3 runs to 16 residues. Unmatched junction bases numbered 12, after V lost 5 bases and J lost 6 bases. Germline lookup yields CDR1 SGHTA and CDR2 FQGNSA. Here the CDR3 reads CASSVRDGTGSQPQHF. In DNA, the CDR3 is TGTGCCAGCAGCGTAAGAGACGGGACAGGAAGTCAGCCCCAGCATTTT.

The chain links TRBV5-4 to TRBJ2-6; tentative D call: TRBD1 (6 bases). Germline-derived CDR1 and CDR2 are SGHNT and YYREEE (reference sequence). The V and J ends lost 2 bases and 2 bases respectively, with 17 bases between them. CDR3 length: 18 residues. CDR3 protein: CASSLPGHGGTGANVLTF. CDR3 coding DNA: TGTGCCAGCAGCTTACCGGGACATGGGGGCACTGGGGCCAACGTCCTGACTTTC.

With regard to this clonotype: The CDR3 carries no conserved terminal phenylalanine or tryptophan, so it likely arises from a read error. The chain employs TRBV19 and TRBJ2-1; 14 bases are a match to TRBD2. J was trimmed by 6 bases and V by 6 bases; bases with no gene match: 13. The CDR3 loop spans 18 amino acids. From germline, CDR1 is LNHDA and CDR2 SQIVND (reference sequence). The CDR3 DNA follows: TGTGCCAGTAGGAACCCGGGACTAGCGGGAGAAAAGGGCAATGAGCAGTTCTCC. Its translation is CASRNPGLAGEKGNEQFS.

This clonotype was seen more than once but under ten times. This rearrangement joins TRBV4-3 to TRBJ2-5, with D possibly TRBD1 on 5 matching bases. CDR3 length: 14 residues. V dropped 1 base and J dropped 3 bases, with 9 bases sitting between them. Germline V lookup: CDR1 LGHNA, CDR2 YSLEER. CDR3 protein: CASSQVWTKETQYF. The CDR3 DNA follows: TGCGCCAGCAGCCAAGTCTGGACAAAAGAGACCCAGTACTTC.

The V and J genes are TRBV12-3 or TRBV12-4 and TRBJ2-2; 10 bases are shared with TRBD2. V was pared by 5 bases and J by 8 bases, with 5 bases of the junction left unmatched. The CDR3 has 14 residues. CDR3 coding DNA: TGTGCCAGCAGTCCTCTAGCGGGAGTGGGGGAGCTGTTTTTT. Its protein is CASSPLAGVGELFF.

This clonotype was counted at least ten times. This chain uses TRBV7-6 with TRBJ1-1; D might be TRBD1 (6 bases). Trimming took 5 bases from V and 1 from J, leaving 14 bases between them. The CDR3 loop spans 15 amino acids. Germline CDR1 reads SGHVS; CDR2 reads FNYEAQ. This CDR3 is CASSLSGTQNTEAFF. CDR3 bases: TGTGCCAGCAGCCTGAGTGGGACACAGAACACTGAAGCTTTCTTT.

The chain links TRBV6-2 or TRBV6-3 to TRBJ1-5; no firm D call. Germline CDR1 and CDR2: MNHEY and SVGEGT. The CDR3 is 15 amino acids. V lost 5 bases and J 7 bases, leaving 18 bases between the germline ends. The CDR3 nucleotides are TGTGCCAGCAGTCCGCCCGGAGGGCATAGGCAGCCCCAGCATTTT. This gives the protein CASSPPGGHRQPQHF.

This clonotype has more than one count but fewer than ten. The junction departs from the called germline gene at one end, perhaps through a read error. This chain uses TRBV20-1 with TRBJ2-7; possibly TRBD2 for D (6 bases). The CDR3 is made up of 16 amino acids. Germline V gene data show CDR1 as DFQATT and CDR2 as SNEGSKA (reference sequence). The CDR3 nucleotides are TGCAGTGCTAGAGATCCCCTCCGGGGGAGCTCCTACGGGCAGTACTTC. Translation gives CSARDPLRGSSYGQYF.

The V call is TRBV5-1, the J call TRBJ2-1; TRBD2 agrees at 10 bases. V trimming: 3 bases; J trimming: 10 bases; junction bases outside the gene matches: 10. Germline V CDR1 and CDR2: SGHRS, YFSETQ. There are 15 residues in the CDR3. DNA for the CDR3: TGCGCCAGCAGCTCCTGGACTAGCGGCTTTTCCGAGCAGTTCTTC. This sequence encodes CASSSWTSGFSEQFF.

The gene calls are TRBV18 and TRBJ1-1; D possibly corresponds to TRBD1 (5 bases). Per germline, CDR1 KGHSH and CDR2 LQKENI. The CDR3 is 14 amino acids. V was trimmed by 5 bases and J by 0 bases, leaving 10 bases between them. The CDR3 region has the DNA TGTGCCAGCTCATCAATGGGGGTGAACACTGAAGCTTTCTTT. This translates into CASSSMGVNTEAFF.

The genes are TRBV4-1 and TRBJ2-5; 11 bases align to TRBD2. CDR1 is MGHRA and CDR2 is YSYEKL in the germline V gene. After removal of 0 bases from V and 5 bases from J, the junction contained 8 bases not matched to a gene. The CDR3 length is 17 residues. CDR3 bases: TGCGCCAGCAGCCAAGATGAACTAGCGGGAGTGGATGAGACCCAGTACTTC. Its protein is CASSQDELAGVDETQYF.

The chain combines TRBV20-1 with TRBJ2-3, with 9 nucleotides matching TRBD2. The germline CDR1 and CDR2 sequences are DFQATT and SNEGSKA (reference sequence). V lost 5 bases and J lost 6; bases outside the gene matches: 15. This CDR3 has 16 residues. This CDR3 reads CSAALSGGRAGDTQYF. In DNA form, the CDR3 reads TGCAGTGCTGCACTGTCCGGCGGGAGGGCCGGGGATACGCAGTATTTT.

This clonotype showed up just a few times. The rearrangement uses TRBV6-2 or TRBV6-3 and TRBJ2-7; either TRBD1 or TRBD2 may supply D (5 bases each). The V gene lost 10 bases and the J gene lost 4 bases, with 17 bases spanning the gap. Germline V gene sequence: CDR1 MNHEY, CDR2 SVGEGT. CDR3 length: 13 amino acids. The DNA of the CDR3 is TGTGCCACGACAAGGGACCCCCTGTACGAGCAGTACTTC. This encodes CATTRDPLYEQYF.

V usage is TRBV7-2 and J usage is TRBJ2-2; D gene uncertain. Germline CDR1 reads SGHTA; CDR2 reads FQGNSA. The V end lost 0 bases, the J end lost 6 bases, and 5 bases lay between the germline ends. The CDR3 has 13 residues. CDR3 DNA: TGTGCCAGCAGCTTAGCAGGCCCCGGGGAGCTGTTTTTT. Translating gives CASSLAGPGELFF.